This TCR beta chain was recorded in a study of blood T cell repertoires in COVID-19. Study overall: Italy, Spain and the United States were the sources of the convalescent and acute COVID-19 samples.

Clinical history as reported by participants underpinned cohort assignment. Two negative PCRs, clearance, or symptom resolution were required of recovered Cohort 3 donors. Clones were sequenced by immunoSEQ multiplex PCR, and TCRdb holds only the in-frame ones, with some missing. This repertoire shows fewer than 300,000 clones, 80% to 90% found once; its top ten account for roughly 4%. Sequenced sample: PBMCs or T cells enriched from blood (not recorded which). This sequence originates from a woman aged 30 to 39 who had recovered from COVID-19.

Written as DNA, the CDR3 is TGCGCCAGCAGCTTGGGCCAGGGGGTGGCTAGGCAAGAGACCCAGTACTTC. Protein: CASSLGQGVARQETQYF. The genes are TRBV5-1 and TRBJ2-5, with 7 bases identical to TRBD1. The CDR3 is made up of 17 amino acids. The germline CDR1 and CDR2 sequences are SGHRS and YFSETQ. V lost 0 bases, J lost 2 bases, and 10 bases stayed unmatched.